The 9 T cell receptor beta chains presented below share a single source sample, sequenced in a study of blood T cell repertoires in COVID-19. The table came from immunoSEQ multiplex PCR; TCRdb's copy has only in-frame clones and leaves some out. The repertoire holds over 200,000 clones, with around 80% as singletons. The sequenced material came from PBMCs or T cells enriched from blood (not recorded which). These receptors all stem from a man aged 55 to 70 who had recovered from COVID-19.

J is TRBJ1-3 and V is TRBV9; 7 bases fit TRBD1. The V and J ends lost 0 bases and 9 bases, in that order; junction bases with no gene match: 6. This CDR3 region has 14 residues. Germline V lookup: CDR1 SGDLS, CDR2 YYNGEE. The CDR3 region is CASSVETGTGTIYF. The CDR3 DNA is TGTGCCAGCAGCGTAGAGACAGGGACGGGCACCATATATTTT. Supplemented by reference TRBV9 and TRBJ1-3, the full variable domain reads DSGVTQTPKHLITATGQRVTLRCSPRSGDLSVYWYQQSLDQGLQFLIQYYNGEERAKGNILERFSAQQFPDLHSELNLSSLELGDSALYFCASSVETGTGTIYFGEGSWLTVV.

The chain is built from TRBV27 and TRBJ1-4; 10 bases match TRBD1. V shed 6 bases and J 0 bases; nucleotides not matched to a gene: 7. This CDR3 spans 17 amino acids. The germline CDR1 and CDR2 sequences are MNHEY and SMNVEV (reference sequence). CDR3 bases: TGTGCCAGCAGGCGGACAGGGGGGTTTGCAACTAATGAAAAACTGTTTTTT. This translates into CASRRTGGFATNEKLFF. The whole variable domain, remainder taken from reference TRBV27 and TRBJ1-4, is EAQVTQNPRYLITVTGKKLTVTCSQNMNHEYMSWYRQDPGLGLRQIYYSMNVEVTDKGDVPEGYKVSRKEKRNFPLILESPSPNQTSLYFCASRRTGGFATNEKLFFGSGTQLSVL.

The chain employs TRBV2 and TRBJ1-4, with D perhaps TRBD1 (5 bases). This CDR3 spans 12 amino acids. Germline V gene lookup returns CDR1 SNHLY and CDR2 FYNNEI. The V and J ends lost 7 bases and 8 bases respectively, with 11 bases between them. The CDR3 DNA follows: TGTGCCAGCACAGGGTTCGGGGAAAAACTGTTTTTT. Its translation is CASTGFGEKLFF. The full variable domain, completed using reference TRBV2 and TRBJ1-4, is EPEVTQTPSHQVTQMGQEVILRCVPISNHLYFYWYRQILGQKVEFLVSFYNNEISEKSEIFDDQFSVERPDGSNFTLKIRSTKLEDSAMYFCASTGFGEKLFFGSGTQLSVL.

This clone has just one count. The rearrangement joins TRBV9 to TRBJ1-2; D ambiguous. The CDR3 sequence is 13 residues long. From germline, CDR1 is SGDLS and CDR2 YYNGEE. With 4 bases removed from V and 1 base from J, the gap between germline ends came to 8 bases. The CDR3 is CASSPTDNYGYTF. CDR3 DNA: TGTGCCAGCAGCCCTACAGATAACTATGGCTACACCTTC.

The chain links TRBV6-5 to TRBJ1-2; tentatively, D is TRBD1 (5 bases). Germline V gene sequence: CDR1 MNHEY, CDR2 SVGAGI. The CDR3 length is 15 residues. V lost 2 bases to trimming and J lost 4 bases, with 14 bases between them. Written as DNA, the CDR3 is TGTGCCAGCAGTTACAGGACGGGGGGATCCTATGGCTACACCTTC. Protein: CASSYRTGGSYGYTF.

The chain is built from TRBV29-1 and TRBJ1-2; D gene uncertain. Trimming left V 6 bases short and J 2 bases short, with 16 bases between. There are 14 residues in the CDR3. Germline V gene sequence: CDR1 SQVTM, CDR2 ANQGSEA. The CDR3 DNA is TGCAGCGTCACCAGACTCCCCTCAAACTATGGCTACACCTTC. Its protein is CSVTRLPSNYGYTF.

The J gene is TRBJ2-3, the V gene TRBV11-2; perhaps TRBD2 as D (5 bases). The V gene's germline CDR1 is SGHAT and CDR2 FQNNGV. The CDR3 consists of 15 residues. V was cut by 3 bases and J by 2 bases, with 12 bases left in between. The CDR3 sequence is CASSFRDINTDTQYF. As DNA, the CDR3 is TGTGCCAGCAGCTTCCGGGATATCAACACAGATACGCAGTATTTT.

The rearrangement uses TRBV7-6 and TRBJ2-5, with 7 bases matching TRBD2. Germline V gene lookup returns CDR1 SGHVS and CDR2 FNYEAQ. Trimming took 1 base from V and 5 from J; bases not matched to a gene: 19. The CDR3 spans 19 residues. CDR3 DNA sequence: TGTGCCAGCAGCTTAGGTTCCTTGAGGGGCCCTCGGCGGGGGGAGACCCAGTACTTC. This translates into CASSLGSLRGPRRGETQYF.

The V gene is TRBV9, the J gene TRBJ1-2; D gene unclear. V was cut by 0 bases and J by 5 bases, with 5 bases left in between. The CDR3 loop spans 12 amino acids. CDR1 is SGDLS and CDR2 is YYNGEE in the germline V gene. In DNA, the CDR3 is TGTGCCAGCAGCGTAGCATTTTATGGCTACACCTTC. It is translated as CASSVAFYGYTF.